This T cell receptor beta chain originates from a study of CD8+ T cells in alopecia areata. For the study at large: For 6 to 18 months, tofacitinib was taken, and 6 months off drug followed.

RNA, once extracted, was reverse transcribed into cDNA for use as the sequencing template. The method was immunoSEQ multiplex PCR; TCRdb's version includes in-frame clones alone and lacks a portion of them. Found here are under 70,000 clones, approximately 58% of them singletons; the top ten hold approximately 15%. Germline-derived CDR1 and CDR2 are MDHEN and SYDVKM. J gave up 2 bases and V 3 bases, and 7 bases lay outside the gene matches. CDR3 length: 16 amino acids. The chain combines TRBV28 with TRBJ2-5, with 9 positions matching TRBD2. The specimen comprised CD8+ T cells sorted from blood, sampled at week 0. The TCR originated in a human donor with alopecia areata. The CDR3 DNA follows: TGTGCCAGCAGTTTTATGGCTAGCGGGGTGCAAGAGACCCAGTACTTC. The encoded protein is CASSFMASGVQETQYF. Supplemented by reference TRBV28 and TRBJ2-5, the full variable domain reads DVKVTQSSRYLVKRTGEKVFLECVQDMDHENMFWYRQDPGLGLRLIYFSYDVKMKEKGDIPEGYSVSREKKERFSLILESASTNQTSMYLCASSFMASGVQETQYFGPGTRLLVL.